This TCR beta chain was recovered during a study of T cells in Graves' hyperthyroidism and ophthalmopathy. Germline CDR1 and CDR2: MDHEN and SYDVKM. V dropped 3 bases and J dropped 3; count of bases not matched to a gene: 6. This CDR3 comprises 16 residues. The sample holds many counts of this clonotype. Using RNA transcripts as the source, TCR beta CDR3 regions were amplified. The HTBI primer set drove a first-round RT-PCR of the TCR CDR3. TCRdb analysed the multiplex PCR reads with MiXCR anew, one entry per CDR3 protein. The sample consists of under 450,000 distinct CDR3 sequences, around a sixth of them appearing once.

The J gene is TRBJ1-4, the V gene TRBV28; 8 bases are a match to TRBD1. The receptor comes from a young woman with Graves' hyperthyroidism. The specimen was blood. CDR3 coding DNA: TGTGCCAGCAGTTTTCAGGGGGCGGCGGCTAATGAAAAACTGTTTTTT. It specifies CASSFQGAAANEKLFF.